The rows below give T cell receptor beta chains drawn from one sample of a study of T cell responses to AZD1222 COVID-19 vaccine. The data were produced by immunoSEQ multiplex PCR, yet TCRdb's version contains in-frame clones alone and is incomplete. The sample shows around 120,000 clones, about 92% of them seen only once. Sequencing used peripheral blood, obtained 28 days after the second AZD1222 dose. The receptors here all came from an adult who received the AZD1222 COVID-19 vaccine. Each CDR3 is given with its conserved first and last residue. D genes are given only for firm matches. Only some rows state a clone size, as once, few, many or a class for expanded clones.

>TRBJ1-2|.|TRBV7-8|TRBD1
TGTGCCAGCAGCATACAAGGGACAGGGGTAGATGGCTACACCTTC
CASSIQGTGVDGYTF
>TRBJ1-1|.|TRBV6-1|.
TGTGCCAGCAGTGAAGTTTGGGGGGGAGCTTTCTTT
CASSEVWGGAFF
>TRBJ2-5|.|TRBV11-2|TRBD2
TGTGCCAGCAAACGGGGGGACCCCCAAGAGACCCAGTACTTC
CASKRGDPQETQYF
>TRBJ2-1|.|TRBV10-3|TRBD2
TGTGCCATAGGAAAGACTAGCGGGAGTTACAATGAGCAGTTCTTC
CAIGKTSGSYNEQFF
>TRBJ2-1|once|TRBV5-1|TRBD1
TGCGCCAGCAGCTTGGCCTGGTCGGGACAGTTATACAATGAGCAGTTCTTC
CASSLAWSGQLYNEQFF
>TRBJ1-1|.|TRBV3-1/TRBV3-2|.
TGTGCCAGCAGGCCAGCAGTGCACACTGAAGCTTTCTTT
CASRPAVHTEAFF
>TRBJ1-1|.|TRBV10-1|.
TGCGCCAGCAGTGAAAATTGGGGAACTGAAGCTTTCTTT
CASSENWGTEAFF
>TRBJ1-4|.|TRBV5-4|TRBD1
TGTGCCAGCAGCTCAAATAGGGACAGGGGAACAACTAATGAAAAACTGTTTTTT
CASSSNRDRGTTNEKLFF
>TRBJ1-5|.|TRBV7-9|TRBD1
TGTGCCAGCAGCCCAAACGCAGGGGGACAGCCCCAGCATTTT
CASSPNAGGQPQHF
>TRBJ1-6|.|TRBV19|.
TGTGCCAGTAGCTCGGGACCAAATTCACCCCTCCACTTT
CASSSGPNSPLHF
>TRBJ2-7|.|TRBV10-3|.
TGTGCCATCAGTGTCATCAGGTACTACGAGCAGTACTTC
CAISVIRYYEQYF
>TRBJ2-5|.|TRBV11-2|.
TGTGCCAGCAGCTGGGGGTGGGACGGAGGAAGAGAGACCCAGTACTTC
CASSWGWDGGRETQYF
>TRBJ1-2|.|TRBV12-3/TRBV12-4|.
TGTGCCAGCAGACCTGAATCGGAGGGCTACACCTTC
CASRPESEGYTF
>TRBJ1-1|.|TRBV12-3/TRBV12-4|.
TGTGCCAGCAGTTCTGGGGTAAGCACTGAAGCTTTCTTT
CASSSGVSTEAFF
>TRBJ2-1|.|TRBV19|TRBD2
TGTGCCAGTAGTAAGCCCCCGGGACTAGCGGGGACATACAATGAGCAGTTCTTC
CASSKPPGLAGTYNEQFF
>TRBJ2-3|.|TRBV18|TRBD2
TGTGCCAGCTCACCACAGGAAATAGCGGGAGGTTCTGGCACAGATACGCAGTATTTT
CASSPQEIAGGSGTDTQYF
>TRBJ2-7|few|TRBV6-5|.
TGTGCCAGCAATCAGGGAACACAGAACTACGAGCAGTACTTC
CASNQGTQNYEQYF
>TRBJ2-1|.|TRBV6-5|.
TGTGCCAGCAGTTACCTTAATGAGCAGTTCTTC
CASSYLNEQFF
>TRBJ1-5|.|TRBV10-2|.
TGCGCCAGCAGTGAGTACTCAGGGTCGCCCCAGCATTTT
CASSEYSGSPQHF
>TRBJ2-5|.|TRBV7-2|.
TGTGCCAGCAGCTTAGAACAGGGAGGCGAGACCCAGTACTTC
CASSLEQGGETQYF
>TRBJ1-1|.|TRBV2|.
TGTGCCAGCAGTCGTGACGGGAACGCTGAAGCTTTCTTT
CASSRDGNAEAFF
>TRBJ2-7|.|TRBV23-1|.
TGCGCCAGCAGTCAATGTCCCGAGCAGTACTTC
CASSQCPEQYF
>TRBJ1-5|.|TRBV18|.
TGTGCCAGCTCATCGGCGGAGAATCAGCCCCAGCATTTT
CASSSAENQPQHF
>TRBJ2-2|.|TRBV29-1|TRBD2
TGCAGCGTTAGCGTCCAGCGGGAGGGCCGGACCGGGGAGCTGTTTTTT
CSVSVQREGRTGELFF
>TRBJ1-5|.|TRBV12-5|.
TGTGCTAGTGGGCCGAGTCAGCCCCAGCATTTT
CASGPSQPQHF
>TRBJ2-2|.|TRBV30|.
TGTGCCTGGGAGAAGAGGGGTCCAGTTAGCACCGGGGAGCTGTTTTTT
CAWEKRGPVSTGELFF
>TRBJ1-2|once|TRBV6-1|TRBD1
TGTGCCAGCAGTGAAGGCGGCAGGGGGCTAACTGGCTACACCTTC
CASSEGGRGLTGYTF
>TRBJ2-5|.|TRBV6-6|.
TGTGCCAGCAGTTACTCGATCGGGGCAGGGGACGAGACCCAGTACTTC
CASSYSIGAGDETQYF
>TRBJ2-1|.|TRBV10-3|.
TGTGCCATCAGTAAGGCGGGCCCCGTACCCAATGAGCAGTTCTTC
CAISKAGPVPNEQFF
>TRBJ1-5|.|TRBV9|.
TGTGCCAGCGGGGGTCCGGGGCCCCAGCATTTT
CASGGPGPQHF
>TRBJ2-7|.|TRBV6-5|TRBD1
TGTGCCAGCAGGGACAGGGGAACCTACGAGCAGTACTTC
CASRDRGTYEQYF
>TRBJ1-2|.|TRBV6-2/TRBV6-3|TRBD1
TGTGCCAGCAGTTACTTGCGGACAGGGGAGGTCTATGGCTACACCTTC
CASSYLRTGEVYGYTF
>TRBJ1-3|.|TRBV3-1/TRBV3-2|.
TGTGCCAGCAGCCCGATGTGGGTCTCTGGAAACACCATATATTTT
CASSPMWVSGNTIYF
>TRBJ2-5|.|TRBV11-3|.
TGTGCCAGCAGCTTAGGAGCCTGGATGGTGGAGACCCAGTACTTC
CASSLGAWMVETQYF
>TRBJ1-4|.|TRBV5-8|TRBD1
TGTGCCAGCAGCCACAGGGGTCTCGGGGAAAAACTGTTTTTT
CASSHRGLGEKLFF
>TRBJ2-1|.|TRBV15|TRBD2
TGTGCCACCAGCAGGGGAGGGTCCTCCTACAATGAGCAGTTCTTC
CATSRGGSSYNEQFF
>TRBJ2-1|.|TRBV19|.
TGTGCCAGTAGTATCGTCGGGAGTCCCAACAATGAGCAGTTCTTC
CASSIVGSPNNEQFF
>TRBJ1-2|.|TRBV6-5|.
TGTGCCAGCGCGCTCGCGGATTCGATCAACTATGGCTACACCTTC
CASALADSINYGYTF
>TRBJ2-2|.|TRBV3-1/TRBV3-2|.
TGTGCCAGCAGCCAAAGCGGAGGAGGCACCGGGGAGCTGTTTTTT
CASSQSGGGTGELFF
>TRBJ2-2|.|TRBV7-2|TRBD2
TGTGCCAGCAGCTTATTTGAGACTAGCGGACTCACCGGGGAGCTGTTTTTT
CASSLFETSGLTGELFF
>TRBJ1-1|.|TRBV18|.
TGTGCCAGCTCACCACCGCAAGGGGTAGGGAACACTGAAGCTTTCTTT
CASSPPQGVGNTEAFF
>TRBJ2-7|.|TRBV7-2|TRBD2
TGTGCCAGCAGCTTGCAGGGAGGGGTTGAGCAGTACTTC
CASSLQGGVEQYF
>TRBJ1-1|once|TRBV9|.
TGTGCCAGCACTCCGATTAGGGCGAACACTGAAGCTTTCTTT
CASTPIRANTEAFF
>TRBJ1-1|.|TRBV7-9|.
TGTGCCAGCAGCTCCCAACTCTGGGGAGCGGGTACTGAAGCTTTCTTT
CASSSQLWGAGTEAFF
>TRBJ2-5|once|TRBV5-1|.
TGCGCCAGCAGTATAATGAAAGAGACCCAGTACTTC
CASSIMKETQYF
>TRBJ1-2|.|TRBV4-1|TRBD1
TGCGCCAGCAGCCAGGGGACAGGGGATGGCTACACCTTC
CASSQGTGDGYTF
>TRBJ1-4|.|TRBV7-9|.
TGTGCCAGCAGCTTAGGGCATAATGAAAAACTGTTTTTT
CASSLGHNEKLFF
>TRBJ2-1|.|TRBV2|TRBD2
TGTGCCAGCAGTCCGGGACTAGGCTACAATGAGCAGTTCTTC
CASSPGLGYNEQFF
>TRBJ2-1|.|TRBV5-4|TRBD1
TGTGCCAGCAGGGGACAGGGGGCAATTGGGTACAATGAGCAGTTCTTC
CASRGQGAIGYNEQFF
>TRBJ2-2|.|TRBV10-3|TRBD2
TGTGCCATCAGTAGCGGCGGGGGGTTAAACACCGGGGAGCTGTTTTTT
CAISSGGGLNTGELFF
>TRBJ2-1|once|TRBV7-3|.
TGTGCCAGCAGCTTCGGACGTACCAAGGAGCAGTTCTTC
CASSFGRTKEQFF
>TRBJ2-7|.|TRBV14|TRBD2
TGTGCCAGCAGAAGAACCGGGACTAGCGGCTACGAGCAGTACTTC
CASRRTGTSGYEQYF
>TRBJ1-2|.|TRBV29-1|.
TGCAGCGTCCATGAAGCGCGTCCTTCGGGCTACACCTTC
CSVHEARPSGYTF
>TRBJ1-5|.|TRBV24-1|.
TGTGCCACCAGCCAGGGGCCTGGCAATCAGCCCCAGCATTTT
CATSQGPGNQPQHF